A selection of T cell receptor beta chains follows, all from one sample in a study of regulatory T cells in long-lasting Graves disease. Each CDR3 protein gets one entry after TCRdb re-called the multiplex PCR reads with MiXCR. The sample consists of 350,000 to 500,000 distinct CDR3 sequences, around 20% of them appearing once. The sample in question was peripheral blood mononuclear cells (PBMCs), obtained when the disease was refractory, from a patient treated with antithyroid drugs. Receptors originate from a female donor with Graves disease. Each CDR3 is given with its conserved first and last residue. Each record gives: J gene, V gene, D gene, clone size, CDR3 DNA, CDR3 protein. The D gene is left open where the match is weak. Rows give clone size only sometimes, using once, few, many, or a class for an expanded clone.

J: TRBJ2-1; V: TRBV6-2/TRBV6-3; D: TRBD2; size: .; DNA: TGTGCCAGCAGTTGGGGCGGGAGCTCCTACAATGAGCAGTTCTTC; CDR3: CASSWGGSSYNEQFF
J: TRBJ2-7; V: TRBV10-2; D: .; size: .; DNA: TGCGCCAGCGAGGGGAGCTCCTACGAGCAGTACTTC; CDR3: CASEGSSYEQYF
J: TRBJ1-6; V: TRBV9; D: .; size: few; DNA: TGTGCCAGCAGCGTAGAACCGGGTACCGATTCACCCCTCCACTTT; CDR3: CASSVEPGTDSPLHF
J: TRBJ2-5; V: TRBV11-2; D: TRBD1; size: few; DNA: TGTGCCAGCAGCGCCTGGGACAGGGAATTGGAGACCCAGTACTTC; CDR3: CASSAWDRELETQYF
J: TRBJ2-5; V: TRBV25-1; D: TRBD2; size: many; DNA: TGTGCCAGCAGTGTATCACTAGCGGGAGTAGGGACCCAGTACTTC; CDR3: CASSVSLAGVGTQYF
J: TRBJ2-3; V: TRBV27; D: TRBD2; size: .; DNA: TGTGCCAGCAGATTATGGAGGGATAGCGGGAGGTACACAGATACGCAGTATTTT; CDR3: CASRLWRDSGRYTDTQYF
J: TRBJ2-7; V: TRBV12-3/TRBV12-4; D: TRBD1; size: many; DNA: TGTGCCAGCAGGTTCGGACAGGGGCGGGGGGAGCAGTACTTC; CDR3: CASRFGQGRGEQYF
J: TRBJ2-2; V: TRBV6-1; D: .; size: few; DNA: TGTGCCAGCAGAAACAGGGCCACCGGGGAGCTGTTTTTT; CDR3: CASRNRATGELFF
J: TRBJ2-3; V: TRBV11-2; D: TRBD2; size: few; DNA: TGTGCCAGCAGCCCCCAGGCGCGGGGGTCAGATACGCAGTATTTT; CDR3: CASSPQARGSDTQYF
J: TRBJ2-1; V: TRBV7-9; D: TRBD1; size: .; DNA: TGTGCCAGCAGCTCCTACAGGGGAGATGAGCAGTTCTTC; CDR3: CASSSYRGDEQFF
J: TRBJ1-5; V: TRBV7-2; D: .; size: many; DNA: TGTGCCAGCAGCCCTCGGGTCGGACAGCCCCAGCATTTT; CDR3: CASSPRVGQPQHF
J: TRBJ2-7; V: TRBV7-2; D: TRBD2; size: many; DNA: TGTGCCAGCAGCCCAAGGGACTACCCCTACGAGCAGTACTTC; CDR3: CASSPRDYPYEQYF
J: TRBJ2-2; V: TRBV11-3; D: .; size: many; DNA: TGTGCCAGCAGCAATGAGGGGGAGCTGTTTTTT; CDR3: CASSNEGELFF
J: TRBJ2-5; V: TRBV24-1; D: TRBD1; size: few; DNA: TGTGCCACCAGTGAGCCGACAGGGGTCCGAGAGACCCAGTACTTC; CDR3: CATSEPTGVRETQYF
J: TRBJ1-5; V: TRBV7-6; D: TRBD1; size: many; DNA: TGTGCCAGCAGCTTAGGGACAGGGAGGGGGAATCAGCCCCAGCATTTT; CDR3: CASSLGTGRGNQPQHF
J: TRBJ2-1; V: TRBV2; D: .; size: .; DNA: TGTGCCAGCAGTACTCAGGACTACAATGAGCAGTTCTTC; CDR3: CASSTQDYNEQFF
J: TRBJ2-5; V: TRBV29-1; D: .; size: .; DNA: TGCAGCGTTCAGCATACCGGGACAAAAGAGACCCAGTACTTC; CDR3: CSVQHTGTKETQYF
J: TRBJ2-5; V: TRBV5-1; D: .; size: .; DNA: TGCGCCAGCAGCTTCCGAGCTCAAGAGACCCAGTACTTC; CDR3: CASSFRAQETQYF
J: TRBJ1-1; V: TRBV5-1; D: .; size: many; DNA: TGCGCCAGCAGCTTAGTGGGGGAGAACACTGAAGCTTTCTTT; CDR3: CASSLVGENTEAFF
J: TRBJ1-4; V: TRBV2; D: .; size: .; DNA: TGTGCCAGCAGTGACCCAGCAACTAATGAAAAACTGTTTTTT; CDR3: CASSDPATNEKLFF
J: TRBJ2-7; V: TRBV19; D: .; size: few; DNA: TGTGCCAGTAGTATAGGACTAACCTACGAGCAGTACTTC; CDR3: CASSIGLTYEQYF
J: TRBJ2-5; V: TRBV12-3/TRBV12-4; D: .; size: many; DNA: TGTGCCAGCAGCTTGGGGGGGCCCAATCTTCAAGAGACCCAGTACTTC; CDR3: CASSLGGPNLQETQYF
J: TRBJ2-5; V: TRBV7-2; D: .; size: many; DNA: TGTGCCAGCAGCTCCCCCGCGCTGGGGGAGACCCAGTACTTC; CDR3: CASSSPALGETQYF
J: TRBJ2-4; V: TRBV12-3/TRBV12-4; D: TRBD1; size: many; DNA: TGTGCCAGCAGTTTAGATGTAGGACAGGGTACGACTACCTTAGCCAAAAACATTCAGTACTTC; CDR3: CASSLDVGQGTTTLAKNIQYF
J: TRBJ2-2; V: TRBV12-3/TRBV12-4; D: .; size: many; DNA: TGTGCCAGCAGTTCCGTCGTCACCGGGGAGCTGTTTTTT; CDR3: CASSSVVTGELFF
J: TRBJ2-1; V: TRBV19; D: .; size: few; DNA: TGTGCCAGTAGTATAGACCAAGGTGTTTTCAATGAGCAGTTCTTC; CDR3: CASSIDQGVFNEQFF
J: TRBJ1-4; V: TRBV28; D: TRBD1; size: .; DNA: TGTGCCAGTAGAGGGACAGGGAGTGAAGAACTGTTTTTT; CDR3: CASRGTGSEELFF
J: TRBJ1-6; V: TRBV19; D: .; size: .; DNA: TGTGCCAGTAGTATAGATTTCCGGAGCAGTTTTAATTCACCCCTCCACTTT; CDR3: CASSIDFRSSFNSPLHF
J: TRBJ1-2; V: TRBV4-2; D: TRBD1; size: .; DNA: TGTGCCAGCAGCGGCGGCGGGACAGTGGCGGGCTACACCTTC; CDR3: CASSGGGTVAGYTF
J: TRBJ2-5; V: TRBV12-3/TRBV12-4; D: TRBD1; size: .; DNA: TGTGCCAGCACCGCCGGGACAGGGGGCGGAGAGACCCAGTACTTC; CDR3: CASTAGTGGGETQYF
J: TRBJ1-6; V: TRBV7-8; D: .; size: many; DNA: TGTGCCAGCAGCCCGGAGGGGTCCTATAATTCACCCCTCCACTTT; CDR3: CASSPEGSYNSPLHF
J: TRBJ2-2; V: TRBV20-1; D: TRBD2; size: few; DNA: TGCAGTGCTAGAGTTGGACTAGCGGGAGTCGCCGGGGAGCTGTTTTTT; CDR3: CSARVGLAGVAGELFF
J: TRBJ2-7; V: TRBV3-1; D: .; size: many; DNA: TGTGCCAGCAGCCAAGATTGGCAGAACTCCTACGAGCAGTACTTC; CDR3: CASSQDWQNSYEQYF
J: TRBJ2-7; V: TRBV7-6; D: .; size: .; DNA: TGTGCCAGCAGCATTAGACAGTCACGCGAGCAGTACTTC; CDR3: CASSIRQSREQYF
J: TRBJ1-2; V: TRBV12-3/TRBV12-4; D: .; size: many; DNA: TGTGCCAGCAGTCCCCAGGGCCGGGGGGGGGGCTACACCTTC; CDR3: CASSPQGRGGGYTF
J: TRBJ2-5; V: TRBV3-1; D: .; size: many; DNA: TGTGCCAGCAGCCAAGGTGGGGCAGGGGCCCAAGAGACCCAGTACTTC; CDR3: CASSQGGAGAQETQYF
J: TRBJ2-7; V: TRBV28; D: .; size: many; DNA: TGTGCCAGCAGCCCCGCAATGGCAGAAATTCCCTACGAGCAGTACTTC; CDR3: CASSPAMAEIPYEQYF
J: TRBJ2-2; V: TRBV9; D: TRBD2; size: .; DNA: TGTGCCAGCAGCGTAGCCTCGACTAGCGGGTGGGGGCCCGGGGAGCTGTTTTTT; CDR3: CASSVASTSGWGPGELFF
J: TRBJ2-7; V: TRBV27; D: .; size: .; DNA: TGTGCCAGCAGTTTAAACAGGAGCTCCTACGAGCAGTACTTC; CDR3: CASSLNRSSYEQYF
J: TRBJ2-6; V: TRBV28; D: .; size: few; DNA: TGTGCCAGCAGTTTGGGTATTGCTGGGGCCAACGTCCTGACTTTC; CDR3: CASSLGIAGANVLTF
J: TRBJ2-7; V: TRBV20-1; D: TRBD2; size: many; DNA: TGCAGTGCTAGAGACAGGCTAGCGGGAGGTCGAGGTGACGAGCAGTACTTC; CDR3: CSARDRLAGGRGDEQYF
J: TRBJ2-4; V: TRBV20-1; D: TRBD1; size: .; DNA: TGCAGTGCTAACCGACAGGGGCTAGCCAAAAACATTCAGTACTTC; CDR3: CSANRQGLAKNIQYF
J: TRBJ2-2; V: TRBV19; D: .; size: many; DNA: TGTGCCAGTAGTAATAGACAGAACACCGGGGAGCTGTTTTTT; CDR3: CASSNRQNTGELFF
J: TRBJ2-2; V: TRBV7-9; D: .; size: .; DNA: TGTGCCAGCGCGCGGGGGAACACCGGGGAGCTGTTTTTT; CDR3: CASARGNTGELFF
J: TRBJ2-2; V: TRBV6-5; D: .; size: few; DNA: TGTGCCAGCAGTTACTCCGTGACCACCGGGGAGCTGTTTTTT; CDR3: CASSYSVTTGELFF
J: TRBJ2-5; V: TRBV7-3; D: TRBD2; size: .; DNA: TGTGCCAGCAGCTCAGGACTAGCGAGGGCCCAAGAGACCCAGTACTTC; CDR3: CASSSGLARAQETQYF
J: TRBJ2-7; V: TRBV4-1; D: .; size: few; DNA: TGCGCCAGCAGCCAAGTAAGAGGGGACGTTCTCTACGAGCAGTACTTC; CDR3: CASSQVRGDVLYEQYF
J: TRBJ2-3; V: TRBV7-6; D: TRBD2; size: .; DNA: TGTGCCAGCAGTAGGACTAGCGACTACACAGATACGCAGTATTTT; CDR3: CASSRTSDYTDTQYF
J: TRBJ2-1; V: TRBV3-1; D: .; size: .; DNA: TGTGCCAGCAGCCAAGCTTTAGGGAGGAATGAGCAGTTCTTC; CDR3: CASSQALGRNEQFF
J: TRBJ1-6; V: TRBV6-5; D: TRBD1; size: .; DNA: TGTGCCAGCAGTTACTCTTATGTGGACAGGGCAAATTCACCCCTCCACTTT; CDR3: CASSYSYVDRANSPLHF
J: TRBJ2-1; V: TRBV2; D: .; size: few; DNA: TGTGCCATCTTAGCGGACAGGTCGGGCAATGAGCAGTTCTTC; CDR3: CAILADRSGNEQFF
J: TRBJ2-5; V: TRBV20-1; D: TRBD2; size: many; DNA: TGCAGTGCGGCAACTAGCGGCCAAGAGACCCAGTACTTC; CDR3: CSAATSGQETQYF